A selection of T cell receptor beta chains follows, all from one sample in a study of control samples from healthy donors and cancer patients. Assay: immunoSEQ multiplex PCR; the TCRdb copy retains only in-frame clones and omits some. The table lists about 220,000 clones, roughly 94% of them singletons. What was sequenced was blood. All receptors derive from a man aged 45-65 years in good health. CDR3s include the opening cysteine and the closing phenylalanine or tryptophan. Each record gives: V gene, clone size, D gene, J gene, CDR3 DNA, CDR3 protein. D genes are given only for firm matches. The listing skips clone size in some rows; elsewhere it reads once, few, many or a size class.

TRBV7-3,-,-,TRBJ1-3,TGTGCCAGCAGCTTAACGGGTGGCTTTGAAGGAAACACCATATATTTT,CASSLTGGFEGNTIYF
TRBV11-2,-,TRBD1,TRBJ2-5,TGTGCCAGCAGCTTAGTCGTGGGGGCAGGGGGCGCTGGAAAGACCCAGTACTTC,CASSLVVGAGGAGKTQYF
TRBV5-1,-,-,TRBJ2-5,TGCGCCAGCAGCCCCTTTCGGGGAGGTCAAGAGACCCAGTACTTC,CASSPFRGGQETQYF
TRBV6-1,-,-,TRBJ1-5,TGTGCCAGCAGTGAAGCTTCAGCCCGGCAGCCCCAGCATTTT,CASSEASARQPQHF
TRBV7-9,few,-,TRBJ2-1,TGTGCCAGCAGCTTAGAGAAGGGTTCGGGCCACAATGAGCAGTTCTTC,CASSLEKGSGHNEQFF
TRBV2,-,TRBD2,TRBJ2-1,TGTGCCAGCAGGCCCCTAGCGGGGGGGCCGAGTGAGCAGTTCTTC,CASRPLAGGPSEQFF
TRBV7-6,-,TRBD1,TRBJ1-5,TGTGCCAGCAGCGCCTACAGGGGGAGGGAGAATCAGCCCCAGCATTTT,CASSAYRGRENQPQHF
TRBV7-6,-,-,TRBJ2-1,TGTGCCAGCAGCTTAGTGCAGGGGAGCTACAATGAGCAGTTCTTC,CASSLVQGSYNEQFF
TRBV5-1,-,TRBD1,TRBJ1-2,TGCGCCAGCAGCCCTTCGGGGGGACAGAACTATGGCTACACCTTC,CASSPSGGQNYGYTF
TRBV6-5,-,-,TRBJ1-5,TGTGCCAGCAGTTACTCGGGGGGTGGTGGTCAGCCCCAGCATTTT,CASSYSGGGGQPQHF
TRBV7-9,-,-,TRBJ1-1,TGTGCCAGCAGCCCCCGTGGACTCCAAATGAACACTGAAGCTTTCTTT,CASSPRGLQMNTEAFF
TRBV2,-,-,TRBJ2-5,TGTGCCAGCAGTGAAGCGCTTTCGAGGGAAGAGACCCAGTACTTC,CASSEALSREETQYF
TRBV7-8,-,-,TRBJ2-4,TGTGCCAGCAGCTTAACCCTCGAGTACCTAGCCAAAAACATTCAGTACTTC,CASSLTLEYLAKNIQYF
TRBV28,-,-,TRBJ2-7,TGTGCCAGCAGTTTGGGCTATGGAGAGCAGTACTTC,CASSLGYGEQYF
TRBV7-2,-,TRBD1,TRBJ1-4,TGTGCCAGCAGCCCAAGGGACAGGGGGTCAAAACTGTTTTTT,CASSPRDRGSKLFF